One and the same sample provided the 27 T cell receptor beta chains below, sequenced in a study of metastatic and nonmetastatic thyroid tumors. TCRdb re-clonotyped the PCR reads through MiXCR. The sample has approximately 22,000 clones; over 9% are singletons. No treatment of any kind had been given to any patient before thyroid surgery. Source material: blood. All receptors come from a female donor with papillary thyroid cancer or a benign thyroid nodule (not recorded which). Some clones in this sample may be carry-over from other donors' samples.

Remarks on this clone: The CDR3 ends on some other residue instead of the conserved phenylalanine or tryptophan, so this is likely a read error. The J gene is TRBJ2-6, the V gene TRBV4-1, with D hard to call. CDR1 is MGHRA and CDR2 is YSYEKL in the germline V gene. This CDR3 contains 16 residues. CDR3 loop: CTSSQDFSSGANVLTL. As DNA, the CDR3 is TGCACCAGCAGCCAAGATTTTAGTTCTGGGGCCAACGTCCTGACTTTA.

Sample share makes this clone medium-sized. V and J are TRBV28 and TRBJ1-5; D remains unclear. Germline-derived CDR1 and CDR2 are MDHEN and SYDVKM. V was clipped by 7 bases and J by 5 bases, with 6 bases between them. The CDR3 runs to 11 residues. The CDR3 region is CASNGDQPQHF. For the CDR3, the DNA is TGTGCCAGCAATGGGGATCAGCCCCAGCATTTT. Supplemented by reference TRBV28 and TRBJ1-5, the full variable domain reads DVKVTQSSRYLVKRTGEKVFLECVQDMDHENMFWYRQDPGLGLRLIYFSYDVKMKEKGDIPEGYSVSREKKERFSLILESASTNQTSMYLCASNGDQPQHFGDGTRLSIL.

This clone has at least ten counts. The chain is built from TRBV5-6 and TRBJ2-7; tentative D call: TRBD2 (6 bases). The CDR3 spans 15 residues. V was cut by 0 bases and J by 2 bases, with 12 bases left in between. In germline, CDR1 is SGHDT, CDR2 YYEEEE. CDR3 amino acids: CASSLDAGLTYEQYF. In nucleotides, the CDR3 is TGTGCCAGCAGCTTGGACGCGGGGCTCACCTACGAGCAGTACTTC. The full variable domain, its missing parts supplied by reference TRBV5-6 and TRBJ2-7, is DAGVTQSPTHLIKTRGQQVTLRCSPKSGHDTVSWYQQALGQGPQFIFQYYEEEERQRGNFPDRFSGHQFPNYSSELNVNALLLGDSALYLCASSLDAGLTYEQYFGPGTRLTVT.

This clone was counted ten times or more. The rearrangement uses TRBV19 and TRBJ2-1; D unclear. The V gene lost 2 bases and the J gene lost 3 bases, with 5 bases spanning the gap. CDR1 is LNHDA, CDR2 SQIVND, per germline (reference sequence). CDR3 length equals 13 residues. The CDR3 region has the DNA TGTGCCAGTAGTATATCCAGCTACAATGAGCAGTTCTTC. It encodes CASSISSYNEQFF.

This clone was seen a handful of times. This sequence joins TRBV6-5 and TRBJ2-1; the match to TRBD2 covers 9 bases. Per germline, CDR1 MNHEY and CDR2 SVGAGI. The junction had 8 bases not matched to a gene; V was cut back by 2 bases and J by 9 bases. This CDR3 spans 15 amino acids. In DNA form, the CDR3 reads TGTGCCAGCAGTTACAGCGGGAGGACGCCCCTTGAGCAGTTCTTC. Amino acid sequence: CASSYSGRTPLEQFF.

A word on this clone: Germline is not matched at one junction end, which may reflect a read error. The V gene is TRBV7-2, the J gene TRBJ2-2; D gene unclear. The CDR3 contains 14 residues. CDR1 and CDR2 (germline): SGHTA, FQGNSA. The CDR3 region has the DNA TGTGCCAGCAGCTTAGAGCCCTACACCGTGGAGCTGTTTTTT. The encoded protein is CASSLEPYTVELFF.

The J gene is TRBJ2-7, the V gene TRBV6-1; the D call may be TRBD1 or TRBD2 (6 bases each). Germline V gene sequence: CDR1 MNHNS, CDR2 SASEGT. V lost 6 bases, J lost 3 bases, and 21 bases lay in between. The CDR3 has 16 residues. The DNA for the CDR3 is TGTGCCAGCAGCCAAAACAGAAGGGGGGCCTTCTACGAGCAGTACTTC. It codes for CASSQNRRGAFYEQYF.

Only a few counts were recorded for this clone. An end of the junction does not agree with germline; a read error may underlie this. The CDR3 protein is CASSRRRIAEKEGETKYF. The CDR3 DNA reads as TGTGCCAGCAGCCGTCGGCGGATAGCGGAGAAGGAGGGGGAGACCAAGTACTTC. This chain links TRBV6-1 with TRBJ2-5; D is tentatively TRBD1 or TRBD2 (6 bases each). Germline CDR1 reads MNHNS; CDR2 reads SASEGT. The CDR3 sequence is 18 residues long.

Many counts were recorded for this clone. The CDR3 is CAWSSLLQGGFSGNTIYF. CDR3 sequence (DNA): TGTGCCTGGAGTTCCCTCTTACAGGGAGGCTTTTCTGGAAACACCATATATTTT. The J gene is TRBJ1-3, the V gene TRBV30; the D gene is possibly TRBD1 (6 bases). Trimming pared 2 bases from V and 1 base from J, leaving 21 bases between. This CDR3 comprises 18 residues. Germline V gives CDR1 GTSNPN, CDR2 SVGIG (reference sequence).

CDR3 sequence (DNA): TGCAGTGCTACCGACTCCGGGACAGGGGACTATGGCTACACCTTC. Protein: CSATDSGTGDYGYTF. The rearrangement uses TRBV20-1 and TRBJ1-2; 10 bases line up with TRBD1. The length of the CDR3 is 15 residues. Trimming took 4 bases from V and 3 from J; bases not matched to a gene: 8. CDR1 and CDR2 from the germline V gene are DFQATT and SNEGSKA (reference sequence).

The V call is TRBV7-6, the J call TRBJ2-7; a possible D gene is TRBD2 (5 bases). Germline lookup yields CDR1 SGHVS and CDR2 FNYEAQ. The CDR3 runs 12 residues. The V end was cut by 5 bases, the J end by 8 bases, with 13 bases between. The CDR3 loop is CASSPGEFQQYF. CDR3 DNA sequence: TGTGCCAGCAGCCCTGGGGAGTTTCAGCAGTACTTC. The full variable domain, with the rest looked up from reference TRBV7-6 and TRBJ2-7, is GAGVSQSPRYKVTKRGQDVALRCDPISGHVSLYWYRQALGQGPEFLTYFNYEAQQDKSGLPNDRFSAERPEGSISTLTIQRTEQRDSAMYRCASSPGEFQQYFGPGTRLTVT.

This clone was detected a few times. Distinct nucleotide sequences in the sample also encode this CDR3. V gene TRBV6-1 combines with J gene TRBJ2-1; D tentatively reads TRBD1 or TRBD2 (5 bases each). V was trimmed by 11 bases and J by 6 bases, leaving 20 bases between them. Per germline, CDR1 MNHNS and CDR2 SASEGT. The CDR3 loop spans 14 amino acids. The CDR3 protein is CACHADSGSNEQFF. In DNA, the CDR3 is TGTGCCTGTCACGCCGACAGTGGGAGCAATGAGCAGTTCTTC.

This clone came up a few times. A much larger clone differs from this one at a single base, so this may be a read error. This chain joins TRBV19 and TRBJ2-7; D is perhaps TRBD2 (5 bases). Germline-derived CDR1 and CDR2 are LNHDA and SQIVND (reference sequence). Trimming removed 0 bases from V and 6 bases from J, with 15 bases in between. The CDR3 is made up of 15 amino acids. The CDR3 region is CASSIDPNRDSEQYF. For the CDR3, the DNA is TGTGCCAGTAGTATAGACCCAAACCGGGATAGCGAGCAGTACTTC.

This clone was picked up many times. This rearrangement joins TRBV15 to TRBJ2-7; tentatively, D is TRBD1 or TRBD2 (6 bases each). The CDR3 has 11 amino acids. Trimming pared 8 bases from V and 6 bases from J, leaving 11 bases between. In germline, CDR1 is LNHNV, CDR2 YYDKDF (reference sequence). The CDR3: CATSEGGEQYF. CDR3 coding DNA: TGTGCCACCTCAGAGGGGGGCGAGCAGTACTTC.

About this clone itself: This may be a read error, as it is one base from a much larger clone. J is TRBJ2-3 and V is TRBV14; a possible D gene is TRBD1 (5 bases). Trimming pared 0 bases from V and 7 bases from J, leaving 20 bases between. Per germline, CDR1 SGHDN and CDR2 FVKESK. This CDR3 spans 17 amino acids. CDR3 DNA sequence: TGTGCCAGCAGCCAAGACGCAACCGGCCCCTGGACACATACGCAGTATTTT. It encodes CASSQDATGPWTHTQYF. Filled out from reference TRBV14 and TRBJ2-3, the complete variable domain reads EAGVTQFPSHSVIEKGQTVTLRCDPISGHDNLYWYRRVMGKEIKFLLHFVKESKQDESGMPNNRFLAERTGGTYSTLKVQPAELEDSGVYFCASSQDATGPWTHTQYFGPGTRLTVL.

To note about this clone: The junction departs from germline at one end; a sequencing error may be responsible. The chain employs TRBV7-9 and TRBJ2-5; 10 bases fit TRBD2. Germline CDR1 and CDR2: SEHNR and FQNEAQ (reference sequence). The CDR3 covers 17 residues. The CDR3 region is CASSPGVAGGPQENQYF. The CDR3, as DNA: TGTGCCAGCAGCCCCGGGGTAGCGGGAGGTCCACAAGAGAACCAGTACTTC.

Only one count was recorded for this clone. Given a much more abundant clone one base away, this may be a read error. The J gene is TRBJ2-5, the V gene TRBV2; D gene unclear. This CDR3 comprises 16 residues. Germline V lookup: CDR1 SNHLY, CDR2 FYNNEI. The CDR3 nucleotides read TGTGTCAGCAGCGAAGGTTGGGCGGAGAGCCAAGAGACCCAGTACTTC. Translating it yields CVSSEGWAESQETQYF. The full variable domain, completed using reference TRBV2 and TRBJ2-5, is EPEVTQTPSHQVTQMGQEVILRCVPISNHLYFYWYRQILGQKVEFLVSFYNNEISEKSEIFDDQFSVERPDGSNFTLKIRSTKLEDSAMYFCVSSEGWAESQETQYFGPGTRLLVL.

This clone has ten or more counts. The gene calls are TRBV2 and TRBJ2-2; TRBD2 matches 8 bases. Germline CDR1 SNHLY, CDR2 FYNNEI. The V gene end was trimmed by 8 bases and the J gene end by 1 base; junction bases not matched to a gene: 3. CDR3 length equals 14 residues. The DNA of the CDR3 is TGTGCCAGCTGCCGGGAGGGGAACACCGGGGAGCTGTTTTTT. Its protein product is CASCREGNTGELFF.

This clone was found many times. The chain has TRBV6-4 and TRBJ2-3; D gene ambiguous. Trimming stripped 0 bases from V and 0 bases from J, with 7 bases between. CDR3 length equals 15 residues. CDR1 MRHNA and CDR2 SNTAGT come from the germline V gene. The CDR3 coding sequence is TGTGCCAGCAGTGACTCGGCCGCGAGCACAGATACGCAGTATTTT. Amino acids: CASSDSAASTDTQYF.

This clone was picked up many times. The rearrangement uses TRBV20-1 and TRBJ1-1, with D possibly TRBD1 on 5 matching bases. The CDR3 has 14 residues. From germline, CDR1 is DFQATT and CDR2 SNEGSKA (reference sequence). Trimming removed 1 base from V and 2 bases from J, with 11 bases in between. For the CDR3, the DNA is TGCAGTGCTAGAGCCACCGGGGGTAACACTGAAGCTTTCTTT. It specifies CSARATGGNTEAFF.

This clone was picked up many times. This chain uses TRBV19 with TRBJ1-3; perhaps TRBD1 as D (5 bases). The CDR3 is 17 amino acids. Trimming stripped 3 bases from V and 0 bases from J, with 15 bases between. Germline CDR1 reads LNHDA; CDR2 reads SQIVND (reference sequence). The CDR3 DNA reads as TGTGCCAGTAGTATGGGGGTTTACGAGCACTCTGGAAACACCATATATTTT. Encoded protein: CASSMGVYEHSGNTIYF.

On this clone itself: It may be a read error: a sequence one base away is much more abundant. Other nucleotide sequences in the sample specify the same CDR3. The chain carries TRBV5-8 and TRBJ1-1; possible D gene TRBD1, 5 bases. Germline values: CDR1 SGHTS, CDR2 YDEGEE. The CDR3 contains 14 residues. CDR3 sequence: CASSLDGVAGQAFF. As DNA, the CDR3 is TGTGCCAGCAGCTTGGATGGGGTGGCAGGGCAAGCCTTCTTT. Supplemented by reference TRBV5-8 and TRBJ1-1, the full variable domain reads EAGVTQSPTHLIKTRGQQATLRCSPISGHTSVYWYQQALGLGLQFLLWYDEGEERNRGNFPPRFSGRQFPNYSSELNVNALELEDSALYLCASSLDGVAGQAFFGQGTRLTVV.

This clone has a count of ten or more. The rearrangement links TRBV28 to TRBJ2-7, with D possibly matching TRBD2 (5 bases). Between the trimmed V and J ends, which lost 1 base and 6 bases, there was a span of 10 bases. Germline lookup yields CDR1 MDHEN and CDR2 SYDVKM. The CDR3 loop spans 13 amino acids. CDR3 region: CASSLSGSGEQYF. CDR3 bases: TGTGCCAGCAGTTTATCGGGGTCTGGCGAGCAGTACTTC.

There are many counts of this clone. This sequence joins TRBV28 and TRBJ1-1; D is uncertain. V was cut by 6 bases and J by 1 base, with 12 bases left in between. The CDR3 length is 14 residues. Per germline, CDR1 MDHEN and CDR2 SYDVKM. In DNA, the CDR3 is TGTGCCAGCAGCCCCCCCGGGCAGAACACTGAAGCTTTCTTT. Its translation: CASSPPGQNTEAFF.

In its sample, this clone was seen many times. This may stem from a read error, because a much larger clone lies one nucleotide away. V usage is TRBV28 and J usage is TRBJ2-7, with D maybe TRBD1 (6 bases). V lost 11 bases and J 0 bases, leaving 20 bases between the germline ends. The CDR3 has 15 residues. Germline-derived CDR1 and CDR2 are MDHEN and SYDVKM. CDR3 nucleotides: TGTGCCGGCCGGGGCCTAGAGGGGGTCTCCTACGAGCAGTACTTC. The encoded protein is CAGRGLEGVSYEQYF.

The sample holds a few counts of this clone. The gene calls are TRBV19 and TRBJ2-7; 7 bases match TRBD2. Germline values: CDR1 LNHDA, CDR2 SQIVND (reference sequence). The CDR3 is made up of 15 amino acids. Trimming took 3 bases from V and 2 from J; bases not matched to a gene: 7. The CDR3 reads CASSIKAGEPYEQYF. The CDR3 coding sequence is TGTGCCAGTAGTATTAAGGCGGGAGAGCCCTACGAGCAGTACTTC.

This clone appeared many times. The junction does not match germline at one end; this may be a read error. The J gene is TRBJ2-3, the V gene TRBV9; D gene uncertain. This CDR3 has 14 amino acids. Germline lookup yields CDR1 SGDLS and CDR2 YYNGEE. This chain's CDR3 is CASSVDGRTATQYF. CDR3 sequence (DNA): TGTGCCAGCAGCGTTGACGGACGCACAGCTACGCAGTATTTT.